The clone carrying this T cell receptor (beta chain) was seen more than once but under ten times. V shed 5 bases and J 10 bases; nucleotides not matched to a gene: 9. The CDR3 contains 14 residues. Germline assignment: CDR1 MNHEY and CDR2 SVGAGI. Via MiXCR, TCRdb re-called the 5' RACE reads, giving one row per CDR3 protein. The sample consists of 1.5 million to 2 million distinct CDR3 sequences, around 33% of them appearing once. The entry originates in a study of identical twins. Sample: cord blood. The chain recombines TRBV6-5 with TRBJ2-3; 10 bases map to TRBD2. The receptor's source is a newborn girl in good health. CDR3 sequence: CASSPKSGRAAQYF. CDR3 nucleotide sequence: TGTGCCAGCAGTCCTAAGAGCGGGAGGGCTGCGCAGTATTTT.